This T cell receptor beta chain was recovered during a study of cytomegalovirus exposure and HLA in healthy donors. Primers for the PCR totalled 60 Vbeta and 13 Jbeta. The protocol was immunoSEQ multiplex PCR, while the TCRdb copy is restricted to in-frame clones and leaves out a portion. Across approximately 140,000 clones, the top ten clones capture around 2.4% of the sample. V lost 4 bases and J 0 bases, leaving 5 bases between the germline ends. The CDR3 runs 13 residues. Looked up from germline, CDR1 is SGHTA and CDR2 is FQGTGA. Input material: PBMCs. The chain employs TRBV7-3 and TRBJ2-3; D gene ambiguous. The sequence derives from a woman between 18 and 30 years old in good health and CMV-seronegative. DNA of the CDR3: TGTGCCAGCAGCTCGACTAGCACAGATACGCAGTATTTT. The encoded protein is CASSSTSTDTQYF.